The next 11 T cell receptor beta chains were all read from a single sample in a study of shared clonotypes between healthy human individuals. Here immunoSEQ multiplex PCR was the method, and the copy in TCRdb shows in-frame clones only, minus some. The sample consists of over 2 million clones, just under 95% of them appearing once. The source material was naive CD4+ T cells from PBMCs. Subset meaning: CD45RA+ positively selected. These receptors originate from a young man in good health. Some clones in this sample may be carry-over from other donors' samples.

The V gene is TRBV7-9, the J gene TRBJ2-7; possible D gene TRBD2, 5 bases. Deletions cut 5 bases from V and 2 bases from J, with 7 bases between. The CDR3 totals 12 residues. Germline values: CDR1 SEHNR, CDR2 FQNEAQ (reference sequence). The CDR3 sequence: CASSPGTYEQYF. Written as DNA, the CDR3 is TGTGCCAGCAGCCCGGGGACCTACGAGCAGTACTTC.

The V call is TRBV6-4, the J call TRBJ1-4; D might be TRBD1 (6 bases). V was clipped by 0 bases and J by 8 bases, with 25 bases between them. This CDR3 has 19 residues. Germline loops: CDR1 MRHNA, CDR2 SNTAGT. This chain's CDR3 is CASSDSIGGLWAYGEKLFF. CDR3 nucleotides: TGTGCCAGCAGTGACTCGATCGGGGGGCTTTGGGCATATGGGGAAAAACTGTTTTTT.

The rearrangement uses TRBV4-2 and TRBJ2-1; D not certain. The ends were cut back, 3 bases at V and 0 bases at J, with 12 bases in the middle. CDR3 size: 16 residues. Germline V CDR1 and CDR2: LGHNA, YNFKEQ. The CDR3 spells CASSQASKSSYNEQFF. As DNA, the CDR3 is TGTGCCAGCAGCCAGGCCTCTAAGAGCTCCTACAATGAGCAGTTCTTC.

V usage is TRBV19 and J usage is TRBJ2-2; 8 bases match TRBD1. The CDR3 loop spans 18 amino acids. Germline values: CDR1 LNHDA, CDR2 SQIVND (reference sequence). V was clipped by 3 bases and J by 4 bases; unmatched bases: 13. CDR3 in amino acids: CASSIRPGVGQATGELFF. The CDR3 DNA reads as TGTGCCAGTAGTATCCGGCCCGGTGTGGGACAGGCCACCGGGGAGCTGTTTTTT.

This chain uses TRBV5-1 with TRBJ2-5, with TRBD1 matching 7 bases. Trimming removed 4 bases from V and 4 bases from J; junction bases left unmatched: 7. The CDR3 consists of 14 residues. In germline, CDR1 is SGHRS, CDR2 YFSETQ. In DNA form, the CDR3 reads TGCGCCAGCAGCCTTGACAGGGCCCCAGAGACCCAGTACTTC. Residues: CASSLDRAPETQYF.

The chain links TRBV9 to TRBJ2-7; a possible D gene is TRBD1 (6 bases). Germline CDR1 reads SGDLS; CDR2 reads YYNGEE. The CDR3 has 14 amino acids. Between the trimmed V and J ends, which lost 3 bases and 7 bases, there was a span of 17 bases. CDR3: CASSGGQKEREQYF. The DNA for the CDR3 is TGTGCCAGCAGCGGAGGACAGAAAGAGAGGGAGCAGTACTTC. Looking up the rest from reference TRBV9 and TRBJ2-7 gives the full variable domain: DSGVTQTPKHLITATGQRVTLRCSPRSGDLSVYWYQQSLDQGLQFLIQYYNGEERAKGNILERFSAQQFPDLHSELNLSSLELGDSALYFCASSGGQKEREQYFGPGTRLTVT.

V is TRBV28 and J is TRBJ2-2, with D tentatively TRBD1 (6 bases). Germline lookup yields CDR1 MDHEN and CDR2 SYDVKM. Trimming removed 6 bases from V and 0 bases from J, with 17 bases in between. This CDR3 is 17 amino acids long. CDR3 nucleotides: TGTGCCAGCAGCCGCCGGGTGGGGGCCGCGAACACCGGGGAGCTGTTTTTT. This sequence encodes CASSRRVGAANTGELFF. Full variable domain (missing parts from reference TRBV28 and TRBJ2-2): DVKVTQSSRYLVKRTGEKVFLECVQDMDHENMFWYRQDPGLGLRLIYFSYDVKMKEKGDIPEGYSVSREKKERFSLILESASTNQTSMYLCASSRRVGAANTGELFFGEGSRLTVL.

This chain joins TRBV11-1 and TRBJ2-1; 8 positions agree with TRBD2. Unmatched junction bases numbered 12, after V lost 0 bases and J lost 8 bases. CDR1 SGHAT and CDR2 FQDESV come from the germline V gene (reference sequence). The CDR3 sequence is 17 residues long. The CDR3 protein is CASSLARAGVTWDEQFF. The DNA for the CDR3 is TGTGCCAGCAGCTTAGCGCGAGCGGGAGTGACCTGGGATGAGCAGTTCTTC.

V and J are TRBV9 and TRBJ1-1; 7 positions agree with TRBD1. Germline V lookup: CDR1 SGDLS, CDR2 YYNGEE. This CDR3 spans 13 amino acids. With 4 bases clipped from V and 9 bases from J, the junction kept 9 bases outside the gene matches. The CDR3 nucleotides are TGTGCCAGCAGCCCTCCCACAGGGGCGCAAGCTTTCTTT. Translated: CASSPPTGAQAFF.

The chain joins TRBV5-1 to TRBJ2-1, with unresolved D. The germline V and J ends were trimmed by 1 base and 5 bases, with 10 bases remaining between them. Germline assignment: CDR1 SGHRS and CDR2 YFSETQ. The CDR3 has 14 amino acids. The DNA of the CDR3 is TGCGCCAGCAGCTTGCTTGGGTTTGACAATGAGCAGTTCTTC. Amino acid sequence: CASSLLGFDNEQFF.

V gene TRBV28 combines with J gene TRBJ2-5; possible D gene TRBD1, 6 bases. Germline V gene lookup returns CDR1 MDHEN and CDR2 SYDVKM. V lost 5 bases and J lost 4, with 14 bases in between. The CDR3 spans 14 residues. CDR3 nucleotides: TGTGCCAGCAGTCCTGGGGACAAGAGAGAGACCCAGTACTTC. It encodes CASSPGDKRETQYF. The variable domain in full, completed from reference TRBV28 and TRBJ2-5, reads DVKVTQSSRYLVKRTGEKVFLECVQDMDHENMFWYRQDPGLGLRLIYFSYDVKMKEKGDIPEGYSVSREKKERFSLILESASTNQTSMYLCASSPGDKRETQYFGPGTRLLVL.